A selection of T cell receptor beta chains follows, all from one sample in a study of blood T cell repertoires in COVID-19. Some clones are missing from TCRdb's copy, which holds only in-frame ones; the method was immunoSEQ multiplex PCR. The sample contains 100,000 to 120,000 clones, 81% of which appear only once. The sequenced sample was peripheral blood. The origin of the receptors is a man aged 80 or over with acute or convalescent COVID-19. Each CDR3 is given with its conserved first and last residue. The D gene is left open where the match is weak. Clone size appears in some rows only: once, few, many, or a class for an expanded clone.

v_gene: TRBV7-8
d_gene: -
j_gene: TRBJ1-1
abundance: few
CDR3aa: CASSLALGRNTEAFF
CDR3nt: TGTGCCAGCAGCTTAGCCCTGGGGCGGAACACTGAAGCTTTCTTT

v_gene: TRBV11-2
d_gene: TRBD2
j_gene: TRBJ2-3
abundance: -
CDR3aa: CASSLGSSGYTDTQYF
CDR3nt: TGTGCCAGCAGCTTAGGGTCTAGCGGTTACACAGATACGCAGTATTTT

v_gene: TRBV5-4
d_gene: TRBD2
j_gene: TRBJ2-3
abundance: -
CDR3aa: CASTRSSRLAVPSTDTQYF
CDR3nt: TGTGCCAGCACCAGATCCAGTAGGCTAGCGGTACCTAGCACAGATACGCAGTATTTT

v_gene: TRBV18
d_gene: -
j_gene: TRBJ1-2
abundance: -
CDR3aa: CASSPTSQGDGYTF
CDR3nt: TGTGCCAGCTCACCAACAAGCCAGGGTGATGGCTACACCTTC

v_gene: TRBV18
d_gene: TRBD1
j_gene: TRBJ1-1
abundance: -
CDR3aa: CASSPLGQDVFF
CDR3nt: TGTGCCAGCTCACCGCTGGGACAGGACGTTTTCTTT

v_gene: TRBV28
d_gene: TRBD2
j_gene: TRBJ2-3
abundance: -
CDR3aa: CASSSYGWASGRGDTQYF
CDR3nt: TGTGCCAGCAGTTCCTATGGGTGGGCTAGCGGGAGAGGAGATACGCAGTATTTT

v_gene: TRBV7-9
d_gene: -
j_gene: TRBJ2-7
abundance: -
CDR3aa: CASSFRDSRYEQYF
CDR3nt: TGTGCCAGCAGCTTCCGGGACTCACGATACGAGCAGTACTTC

v_gene: TRBV18
d_gene: TRBD1
j_gene: TRBJ1-2
abundance: -
CDR3aa: CASSPLPPGQVNYGYTF
CDR3nt: TGTGCCAGCTCACCACTCCCTCCGGGACAGGTTAACTATGGCTACACCTTC

v_gene: TRBV28
d_gene: -
j_gene: TRBJ2-3
abundance: -
CDR3aa: CASSLTDTQYF
CDR3nt: TGTGCCAGCAGCCTCACAGATACGCAGTATTTT

v_gene: TRBV18
d_gene: TRBD1
j_gene: TRBJ2-3
abundance: -
CDR3aa: CASSPRTGSDTQYF
CDR3nt: TGTGCCAGCTCCCCCAGGACAGGGTCAGATACGCAGTATTTT

v_gene: TRBV5-1
d_gene: -
j_gene: TRBJ1-4
abundance: -
CDR3aa: CASSLDPIGPPEKLFF
CDR3nt: TGCGCCAGCAGCTTGGACCCGATTGGGCCGCCCGAAAAACTGTTTTTT

v_gene: TRBV2
d_gene: -
j_gene: TRBJ1-1
abundance: few
CDR3aa: CASAREGRDTEAFF
CDR3nt: TGTGCCAGCGCCAGGGAGGGGAGGGACACTGAAGCTTTCTTT

v_gene: TRBV29-1
d_gene: -
j_gene: TRBJ1-2
abundance: -
CDR3aa: CSGREEANYGYTF
CDR3nt: TGCAGCGGGAGGGAGGAGGCGAATTATGGCTACACCTTC

v_gene: TRBV6-5
d_gene: TRBD1
j_gene: TRBJ1-6
abundance: few
CDR3aa: CASSYDRGQGSPLHF
CDR3nt: TGTGCCAGCAGTTACGACAGGGGGCAGGGTTCACCCCTCCACTTT

v_gene: TRBV3-1/TRBV3-2
d_gene: TRBD1
j_gene: TRBJ1-2
abundance: -
CDR3aa: CASSQVNRGDGYTF
CDR3nt: TGTGCCAGCAGCCAAGTTAACAGGGGTGATGGCTACACCTTC

v_gene: TRBV27
d_gene: -
j_gene: TRBJ1-5
abundance: -
CDR3aa: CASSLMGLSNQPQHF
CDR3nt: TGTGCCAGCAGTTTAATGGGACTGAGCAATCAGCCCCAGCATTTT

v_gene: TRBV28
d_gene: TRBD1
j_gene: TRBJ1-2
abundance: -
CDR3aa: CASRENPGQGGGYTF
CDR3nt: TGTGCCAGCAGGGAGAACCCGGGACAGGGGGGAGGCTACACCTTC

v_gene: TRBV6-2/TRBV6-3
d_gene: TRBD1
j_gene: TRBJ1-6
abundance: -
CDR3aa: CASSYLTGYNSPLHF
CDR3nt: TGTGCCAGCAGTTACCTGACAGGGTACAATTCACCCCTCCACTTT

v_gene: TRBV7-2
d_gene: TRBD2
j_gene: TRBJ2-3
abundance: -
CDR3aa: CASSLAGGVDTQYF
CDR3nt: TGTGCCAGCAGCTTAGCGGGAGGGGTAGATACGCAGTATTTT

v_gene: TRBV4-1
d_gene: -
j_gene: TRBJ2-5
abundance: -
CDR3aa: CASSQGLLETQYF
CDR3nt: TGCGCCAGCAGCCAAGGACTGCTAGAGACCCAGTACTTC